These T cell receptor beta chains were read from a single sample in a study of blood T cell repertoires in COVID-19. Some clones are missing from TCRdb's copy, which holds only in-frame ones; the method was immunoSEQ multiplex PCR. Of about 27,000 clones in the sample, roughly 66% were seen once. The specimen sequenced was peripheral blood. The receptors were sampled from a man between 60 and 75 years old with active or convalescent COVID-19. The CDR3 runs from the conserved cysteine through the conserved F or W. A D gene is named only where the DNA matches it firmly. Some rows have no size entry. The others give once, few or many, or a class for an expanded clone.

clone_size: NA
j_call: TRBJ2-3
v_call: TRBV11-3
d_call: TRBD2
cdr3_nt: TGTGCCAGCAGCTCCCTAGCGGGATCCGACACAGATACGCAGTATTTT
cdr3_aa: CASSSLAGSDTDTQYF

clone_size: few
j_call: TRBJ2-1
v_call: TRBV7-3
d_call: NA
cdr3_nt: TGTGCCAGCAGCTGGGCCCAGGGCTATGAGCAGTTCTTC
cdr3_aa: CASSWAQGYEQFF

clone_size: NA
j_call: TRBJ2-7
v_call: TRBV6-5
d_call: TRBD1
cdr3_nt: TGTGCCGGGGCCCGGGACAGGTTCTACGAGCAGTACTTC
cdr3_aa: CAGARDRFYEQYF

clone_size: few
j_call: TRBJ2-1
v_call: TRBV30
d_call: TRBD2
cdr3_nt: TGTGCTTATGGGAGGGGCTACAATGAGCAGTTCTTC
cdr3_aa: CAYGRGYNEQFF

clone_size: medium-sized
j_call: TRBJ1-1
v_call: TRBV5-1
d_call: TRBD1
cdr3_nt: TGCGCCAGCAGCTTAACGGGGACAGGGGGCACTGAAGCTTTCTTT
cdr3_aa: CASSLTGTGGTEAFF

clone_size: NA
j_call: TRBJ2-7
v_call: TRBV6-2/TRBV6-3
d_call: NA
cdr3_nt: TGTGCCAGCAGTTATGCCAGGGGTTTCTCCTACGAGCAGTACTTC
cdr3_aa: CASSYARGFSYEQYF

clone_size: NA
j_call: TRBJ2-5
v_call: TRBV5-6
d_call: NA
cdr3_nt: TGTGCCAGCAGCCACAACCGACTGCAAGAGACCCAGTACTTC
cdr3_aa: CASSHNRLQETQYF

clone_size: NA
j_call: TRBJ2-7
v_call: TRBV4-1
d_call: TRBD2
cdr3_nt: TGCGCCAGCAGCCTCGGGACTAGCGGGAGAACCTACGAGCAGTACTTC
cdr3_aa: CASSLGTSGRTYEQYF

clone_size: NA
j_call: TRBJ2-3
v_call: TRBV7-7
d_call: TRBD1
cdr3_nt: TGTGCTAGCAGCTTGGGAACAGGGGGTAGCACAGATACGCAGTATTTT
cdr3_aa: CASSLGTGGSTDTQYF

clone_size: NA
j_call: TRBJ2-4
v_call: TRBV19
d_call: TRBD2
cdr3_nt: TGTGCCAGTAGTCGGACTAGCGGGAGAGGAAAAAACATTCAGTACTTC
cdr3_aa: CASSRTSGRGKNIQYF

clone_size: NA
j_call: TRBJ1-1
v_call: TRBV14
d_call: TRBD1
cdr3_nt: TGTGCCAGCAGCCAGGGGACAGGCACTGAAGCTTTCTTT
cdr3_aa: CASSQGTGTEAFF

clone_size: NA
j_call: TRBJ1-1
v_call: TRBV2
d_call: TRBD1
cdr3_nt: TGTGCCAGCGACAGGGATACTGAAGCTTTCTTT
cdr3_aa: CASDRDTEAFF

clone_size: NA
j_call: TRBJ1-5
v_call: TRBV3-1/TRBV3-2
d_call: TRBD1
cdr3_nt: TGTGCCAGCAGCCCCGGGACAGCCAATCAGCCCCAGCATTTT
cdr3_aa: CASSPGTANQPQHF

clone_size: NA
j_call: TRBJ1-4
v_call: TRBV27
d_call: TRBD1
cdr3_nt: TGTGCCAGCAGTCCACGACAGGGGGTGTTGGTGGAAAAACTGTTTTTT
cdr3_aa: CASSPRQGVLVEKLFF

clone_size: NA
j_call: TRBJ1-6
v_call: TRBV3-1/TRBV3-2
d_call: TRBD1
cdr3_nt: TGTGCCAGCAGCCAAGGGCAGGGGGTTAATTCACCCCTCCACTTT
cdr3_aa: CASSQGQGVNSPLHF

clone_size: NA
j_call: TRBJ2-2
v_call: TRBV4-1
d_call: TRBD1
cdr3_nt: TGCGCCAGCCAGTCGACAGGGGGCACCGGGGAGCTGTTTTTT
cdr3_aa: CASQSTGGTGELFF

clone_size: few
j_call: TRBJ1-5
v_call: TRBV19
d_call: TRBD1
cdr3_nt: TGTGCCAGTAGTATGCGGCGGGGGACAGGGGGCGCGAGAGGCAATCAGCCCCAGCATTTT
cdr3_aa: CASSMRRGTGGARGNQPQHF

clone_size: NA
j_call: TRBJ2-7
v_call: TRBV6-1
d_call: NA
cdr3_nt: TGTGCCAGCAGTGAAAGAGCGGTGATCTCCTACGAGCAGTACTTC
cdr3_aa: CASSERAVISYEQYF

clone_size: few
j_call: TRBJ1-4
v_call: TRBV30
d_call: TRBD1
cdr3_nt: TGTGCCTGGAGTGTTTTAGCAGGAGGGACAGGGGCTGAAAAACTGTTTTTT
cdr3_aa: CAWSVLAGGTGAEKLFF

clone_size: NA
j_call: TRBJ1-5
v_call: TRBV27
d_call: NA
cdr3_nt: TGTGCCAGCAGTTTATACACCAATAGCAATCAGCCCCAGCATTTT
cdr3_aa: CASSLYTNSNQPQHF

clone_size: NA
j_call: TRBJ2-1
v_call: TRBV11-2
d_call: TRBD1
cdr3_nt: TGTGCCAGCAGCGGGATACGGGACAGCTCCTACAATGAGCAGTTCTTC
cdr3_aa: CASSGIRDSSYNEQFF

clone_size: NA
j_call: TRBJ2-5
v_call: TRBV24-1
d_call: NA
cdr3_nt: TGTGCCACCAGTGATTCGAGTGCGGGGGAGACCCAGTACTTC
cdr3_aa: CATSDSSAGETQYF

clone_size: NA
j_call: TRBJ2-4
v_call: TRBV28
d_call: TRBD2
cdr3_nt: TGTGCCAGCAGTCTTCTAACTAGCGGGAGCCGGAACATTCAGTACTTC
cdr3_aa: CASSLLTSGSRNIQYF

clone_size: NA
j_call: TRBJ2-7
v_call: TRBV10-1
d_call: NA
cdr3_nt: TGCGCCAGAACCGAAGGGGCAGGGGTCTCCTACGAGCAGTACTTC
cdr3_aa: CARTEGAGVSYEQYF

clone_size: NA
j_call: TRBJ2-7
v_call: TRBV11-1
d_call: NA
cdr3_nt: TGTGCCAGCAGCTTAGGGTTTGGGGCTCGCCCCTACGAGCAGTACTTC
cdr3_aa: CASSLGFGARPYEQYF

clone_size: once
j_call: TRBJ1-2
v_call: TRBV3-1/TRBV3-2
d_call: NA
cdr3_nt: TGTGCCAGCAGCCCAACAGGGCTCATTAACTATGGCTACACCTTC
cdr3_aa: CASSPTGLINYGYTF

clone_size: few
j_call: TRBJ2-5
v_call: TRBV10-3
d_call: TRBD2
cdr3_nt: TGTGCCATCAGTGAGTCCCTAAGCGGACTAGCGGGGGCGGGAGAGACCCAGTACTTC
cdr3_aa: CAISESLSGLAGAGETQYF

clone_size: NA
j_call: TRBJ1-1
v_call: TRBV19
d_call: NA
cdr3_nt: TGTGCCATCCTCCCACCGGGGGGCTTCAGGGCTTTCTTT
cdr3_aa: CAILPPGGFRAFF

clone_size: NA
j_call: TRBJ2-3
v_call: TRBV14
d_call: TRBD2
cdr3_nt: TGTGCCAGCAGCCTTCTAGCGGGGGGGCCATCAGATACGCAGTATTTT
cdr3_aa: CASSLLAGGPSDTQYF

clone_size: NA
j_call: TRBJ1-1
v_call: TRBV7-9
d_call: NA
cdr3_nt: TGTGCCAGCAGCCCTCAGGAGAACACTGAAGCTTTCTTT
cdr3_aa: CASSPQENTEAFF

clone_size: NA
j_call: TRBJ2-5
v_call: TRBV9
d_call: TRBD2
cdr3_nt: TGTGCCAGCAGCCCCCGTATGGGACTAGCGGCAGAGACCCAGTACTTC
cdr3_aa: CASSPRMGLAAETQYF

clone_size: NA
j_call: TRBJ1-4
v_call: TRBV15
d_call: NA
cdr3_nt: TGTGCCACCAGCTTCGGGACTAATGAAAAACTGTTTTTT
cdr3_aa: CATSFGTNEKLFF

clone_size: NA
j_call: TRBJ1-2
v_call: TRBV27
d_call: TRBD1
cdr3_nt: TGTGCCAGCAGTCCGTGGACAGGGGCCAACTATGGCTACACCTTC
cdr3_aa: CASSPWTGANYGYTF

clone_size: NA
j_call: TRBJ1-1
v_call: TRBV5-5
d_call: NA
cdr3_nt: TGTGCCAGCAGCTTGGACGGACTAATGAACACTGAAGCTTTCTTT
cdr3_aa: CASSLDGLMNTEAFF

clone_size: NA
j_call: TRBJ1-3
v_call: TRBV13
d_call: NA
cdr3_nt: TGTGCCAGCAGCTTAAGGAGGCCCCTTTCTGGAAACACCATATATTTT
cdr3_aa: CASSLRRPLSGNTIYF

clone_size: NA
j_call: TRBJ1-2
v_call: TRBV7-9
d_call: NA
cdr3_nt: TGTGCCAGCAGCACGTACGGGGCTAACTATGGCTACACCTTC
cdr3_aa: CASSTYGANYGYTF

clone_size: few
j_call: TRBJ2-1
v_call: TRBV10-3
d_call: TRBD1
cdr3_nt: TGTGCCATCAGTGAAGTCAAGGGGGCCCTCTTCAATGAGCAGTTCTTC
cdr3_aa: CAISEVKGALFNEQFF

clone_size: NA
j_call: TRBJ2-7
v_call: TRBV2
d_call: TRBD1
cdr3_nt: TGTGCCAGCCAACTTACCGGGACAGGTCGATTC
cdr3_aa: CASQLTGTGRF

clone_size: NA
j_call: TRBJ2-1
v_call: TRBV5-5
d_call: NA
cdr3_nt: TGTGCCAGCAGCTTGACTGAATACAATGAGCAGTTCTTC
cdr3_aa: CASSLTEYNEQFF

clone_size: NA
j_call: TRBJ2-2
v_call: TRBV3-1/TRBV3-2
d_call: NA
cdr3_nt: TGTGCCAGCAGCCAAGTTTCGGGTTCGAGCACCGGGGAGCTGTTTTTT
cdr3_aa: CASSQVSGSSTGELFF

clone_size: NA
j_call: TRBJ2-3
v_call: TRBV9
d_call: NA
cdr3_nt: TGTGCCAGCAGCGCGTCGCTACGGGACTTGGGGGTGGATACGCAGTATTTT
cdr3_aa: CASSASLRDLGVDTQYF

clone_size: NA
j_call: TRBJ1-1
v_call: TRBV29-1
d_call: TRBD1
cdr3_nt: TGCAGCGCAAGGACAGGGGTAAACACTGAAGCTTTCTTT
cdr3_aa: CSARTGVNTEAFF

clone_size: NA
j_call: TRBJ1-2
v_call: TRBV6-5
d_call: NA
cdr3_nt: TGTGCCAGCAGCCACAAGGGAGACTATGGCTACACCTTC
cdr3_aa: CASSHKGDYGYTF

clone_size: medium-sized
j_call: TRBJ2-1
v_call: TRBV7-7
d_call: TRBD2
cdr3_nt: TGTGCTAGCAGCTTAGTTGGGCCCGGGACTAGCGGGAGAAATGAGCAGTTCTTC
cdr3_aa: CASSLVGPGTSGRNEQFF

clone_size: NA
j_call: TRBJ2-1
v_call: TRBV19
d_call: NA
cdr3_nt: TGTGCCAGTAGTATCCCGGGGGGCGGGGGTGAGCAGTTCTTC
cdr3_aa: CASSIPGGGGEQFF

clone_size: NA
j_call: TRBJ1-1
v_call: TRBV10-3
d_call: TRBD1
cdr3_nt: TGTGCCACAGAACAGGGGTACAACACTGAAGCTTTCTTT
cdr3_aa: CATEQGYNTEAFF

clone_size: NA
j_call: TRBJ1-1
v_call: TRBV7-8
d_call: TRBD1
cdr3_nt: TGTGCCAGCACCTTTTTACCGGGACAGGGGGTCGACACTGAAGCTTTCTTT
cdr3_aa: CASTFLPGQGVDTEAFF

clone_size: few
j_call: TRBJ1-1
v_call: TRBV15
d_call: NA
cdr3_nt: TGTGCCACCGGGGCGGCAGTGAACACTGAAGCTTTCTTT
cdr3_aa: CATGAAVNTEAFF

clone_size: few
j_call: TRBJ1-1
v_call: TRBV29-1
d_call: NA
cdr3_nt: TGCAGCGTTGGCGGCGGGATGAACACTGAAGCTTTCTTT
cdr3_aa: CSVGGGMNTEAFF

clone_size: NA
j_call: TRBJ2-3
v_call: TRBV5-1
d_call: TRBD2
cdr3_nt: TGCGCCAGCAGCCGAGGCTCTAGCGGCCTAAGCACAGATACGCAGTATTTT
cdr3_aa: CASSRGSSGLSTDTQYF

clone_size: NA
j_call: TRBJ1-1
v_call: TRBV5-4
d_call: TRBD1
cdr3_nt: TGTGCCAGCAGCCGCGTCTCGGACAGGGTGGTGAGCACTGAAGCTTTCTTT
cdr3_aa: CASSRVSDRVVSTEAFF

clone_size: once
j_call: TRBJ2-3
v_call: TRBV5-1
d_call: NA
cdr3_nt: TGCGCCAGCAGCTTGAATCCGTCGGGAGGCACAGATACGCAGTATTTT
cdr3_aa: CASSLNPSGGTDTQYF

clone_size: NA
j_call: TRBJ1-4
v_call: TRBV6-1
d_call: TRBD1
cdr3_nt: TGTGCCAGCAGTGAAGTCAGGGGGCACAGTAATGAAAAACTGTTTTTT
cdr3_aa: CASSEVRGHSNEKLFF

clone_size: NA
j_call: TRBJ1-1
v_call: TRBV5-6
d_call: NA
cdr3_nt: TGTGCCAGCAGCTTGGATAATGGTCCCTCGGACACTGAAGCTTTCTTT
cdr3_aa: CASSLDNGPSDTEAFF

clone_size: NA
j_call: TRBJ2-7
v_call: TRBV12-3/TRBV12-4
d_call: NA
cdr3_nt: TGTGCCAGCAGTTTAGTGTGGCGGGAGCAGTACTTC
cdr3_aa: CASSLVWREQYF

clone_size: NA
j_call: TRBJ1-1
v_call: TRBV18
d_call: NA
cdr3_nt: TGTGCCAGCTCAACAGATTTGAACACTGAAGCTTTCTTT
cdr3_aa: CASSTDLNTEAFF

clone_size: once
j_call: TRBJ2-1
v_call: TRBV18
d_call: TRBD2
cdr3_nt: TGTGCCAGCTCACCACTTCCACTAGCGGTCAGCAATGAGCAGTTCTTC
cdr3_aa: CASSPLPLAVSNEQFF

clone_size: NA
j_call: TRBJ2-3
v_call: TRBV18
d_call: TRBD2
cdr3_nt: TGTGCCAGCTCACCACCGATGAGCGGGGGGACAGATACGCAGTATTTT
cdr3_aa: CASSPPMSGGTDTQYF